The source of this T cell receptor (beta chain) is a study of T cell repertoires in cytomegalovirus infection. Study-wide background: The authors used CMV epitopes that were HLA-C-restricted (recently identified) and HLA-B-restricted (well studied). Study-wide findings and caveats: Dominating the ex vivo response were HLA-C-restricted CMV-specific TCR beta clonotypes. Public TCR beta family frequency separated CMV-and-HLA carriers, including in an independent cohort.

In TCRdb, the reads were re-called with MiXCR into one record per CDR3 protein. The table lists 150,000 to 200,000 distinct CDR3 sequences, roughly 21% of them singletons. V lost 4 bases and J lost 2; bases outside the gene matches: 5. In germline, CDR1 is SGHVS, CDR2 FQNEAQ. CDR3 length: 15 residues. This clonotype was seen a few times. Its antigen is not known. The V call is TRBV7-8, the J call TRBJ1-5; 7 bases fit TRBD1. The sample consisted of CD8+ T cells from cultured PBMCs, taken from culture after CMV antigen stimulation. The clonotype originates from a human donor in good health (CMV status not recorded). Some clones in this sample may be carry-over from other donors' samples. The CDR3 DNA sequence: TGTGCCAGCAGCTACAGGGGACAAGGCAATCAGCCCCAGCATTTT. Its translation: CASSYRGQGNQPQHF.